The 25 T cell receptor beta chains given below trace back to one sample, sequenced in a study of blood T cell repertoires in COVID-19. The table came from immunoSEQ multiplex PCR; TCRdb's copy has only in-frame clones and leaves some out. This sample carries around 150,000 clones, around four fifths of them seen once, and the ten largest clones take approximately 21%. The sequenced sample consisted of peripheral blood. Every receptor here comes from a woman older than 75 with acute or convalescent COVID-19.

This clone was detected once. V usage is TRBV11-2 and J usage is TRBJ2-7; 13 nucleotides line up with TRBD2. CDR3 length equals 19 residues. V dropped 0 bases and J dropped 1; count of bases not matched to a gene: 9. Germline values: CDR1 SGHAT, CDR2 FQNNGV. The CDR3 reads CASSLDGTSGMGSSYEQYF. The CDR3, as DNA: TGTGCCAGCAGCTTAGATGGGACTAGCGGGATGGGATCTTCCTACGAGCAGTACTTC.

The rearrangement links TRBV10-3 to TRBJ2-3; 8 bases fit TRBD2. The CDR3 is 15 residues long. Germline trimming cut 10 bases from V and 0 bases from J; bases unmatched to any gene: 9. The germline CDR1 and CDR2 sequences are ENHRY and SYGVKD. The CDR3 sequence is CATAEVAGSTDTQYF. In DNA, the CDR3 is TGTGCCACCGCAGAAGTAGCGGGAAGCACAGATACGCAGTATTTT.

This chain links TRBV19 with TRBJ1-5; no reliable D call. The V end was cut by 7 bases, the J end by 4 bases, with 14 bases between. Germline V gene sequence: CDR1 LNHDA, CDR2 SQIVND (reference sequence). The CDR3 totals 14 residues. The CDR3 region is CASTLGVTNQPQHF. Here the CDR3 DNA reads TGTGCCAGTACCCTAGGAGTAACAAATCAGCCCCAGCATTTT.

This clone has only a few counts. CDR3 loop: CASSEGTGNQPQHF. Here the CDR3 DNA reads TGCGCCAGCAGCGAAGGGACAGGCAATCAGCCCCAGCATTTT. V is TRBV5-1 and J is TRBJ1-5, with 7 bases identical to TRBD1. The CDR3 length is 14 residues. V lost 4 bases to trimming and J lost 2 bases; unmatched junction nucleotides: 3. Germline V gene sequence: CDR1 SGHRS, CDR2 YFSETQ.

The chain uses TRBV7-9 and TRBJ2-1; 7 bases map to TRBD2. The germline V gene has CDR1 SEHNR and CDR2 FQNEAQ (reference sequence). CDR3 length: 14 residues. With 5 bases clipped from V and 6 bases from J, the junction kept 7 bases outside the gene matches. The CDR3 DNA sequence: TGTGCCAGCAGCCCCGGACTAGAGGCCAATGAGCAGTTCTTC. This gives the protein CASSPGLEANEQFF.

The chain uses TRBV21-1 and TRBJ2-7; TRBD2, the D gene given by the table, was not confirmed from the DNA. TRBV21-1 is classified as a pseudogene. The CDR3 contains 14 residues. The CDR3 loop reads CASRTGDGTYEQYF. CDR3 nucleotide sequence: TGTGCCAGCAGGACGGGGGACGGCACCTACGAGCAGTACTTC.

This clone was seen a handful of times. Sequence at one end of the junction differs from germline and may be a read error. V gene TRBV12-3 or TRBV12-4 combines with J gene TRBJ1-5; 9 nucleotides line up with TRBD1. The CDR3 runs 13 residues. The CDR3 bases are TGTGCCAGCAGTACAGGGGGCAAGCAGCCCCAGCATTTT. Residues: CASSTGGKQPQHF.

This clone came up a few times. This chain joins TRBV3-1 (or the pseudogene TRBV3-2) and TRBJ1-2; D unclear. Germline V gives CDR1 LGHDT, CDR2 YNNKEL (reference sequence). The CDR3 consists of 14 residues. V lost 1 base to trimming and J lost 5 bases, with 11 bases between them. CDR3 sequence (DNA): TGTGCCAGCAGCCAAGGAATTGGGAGATATGGCTACACCTTC. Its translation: CASSQGIGRYGYTF.

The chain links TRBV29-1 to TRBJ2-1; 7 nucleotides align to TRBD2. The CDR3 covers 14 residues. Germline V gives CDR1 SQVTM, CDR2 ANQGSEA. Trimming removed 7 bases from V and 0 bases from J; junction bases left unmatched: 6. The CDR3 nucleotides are TGCAGCGCCCCAACTAGCGCCTCCTACAATGAGCAGTTCTTC. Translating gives CSAPTSASYNEQFF.

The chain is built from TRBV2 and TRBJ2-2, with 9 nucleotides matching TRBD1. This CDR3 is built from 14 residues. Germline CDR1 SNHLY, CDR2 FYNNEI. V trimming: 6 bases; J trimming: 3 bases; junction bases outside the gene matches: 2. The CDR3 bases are TGTGCCAGCAGGGGACAGGGTCACACCGGGGAGCTGTTTTTT. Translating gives CASRGQGHTGELFF.

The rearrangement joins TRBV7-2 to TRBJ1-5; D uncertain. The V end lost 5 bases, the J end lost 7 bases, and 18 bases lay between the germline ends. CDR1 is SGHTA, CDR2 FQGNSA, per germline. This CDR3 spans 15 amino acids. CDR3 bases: TGTGCCAGCAGCCCCCAAGGCGGGGTTGGGCAGCCCCAGCATTTT. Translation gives CASSPQGGVGQPQHF.

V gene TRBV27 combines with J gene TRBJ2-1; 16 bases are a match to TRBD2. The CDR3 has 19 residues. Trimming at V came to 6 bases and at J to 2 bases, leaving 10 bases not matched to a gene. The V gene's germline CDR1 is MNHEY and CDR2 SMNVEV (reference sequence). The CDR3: CASSQGLAGGGPPYNEQFF. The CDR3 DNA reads TGTGCCAGCAGCCAGGGACTAGCGGGAGGGGGACCGCCCTACAATGAGCAGTTCTTC.

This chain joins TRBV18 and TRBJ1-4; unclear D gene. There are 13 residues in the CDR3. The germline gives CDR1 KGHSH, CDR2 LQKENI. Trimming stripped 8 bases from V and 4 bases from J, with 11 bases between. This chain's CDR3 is CASNRGLNEKLFF. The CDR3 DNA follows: TGTGCCAGCAACCGTGGCCTTAATGAAAAACTGTTTTTT.

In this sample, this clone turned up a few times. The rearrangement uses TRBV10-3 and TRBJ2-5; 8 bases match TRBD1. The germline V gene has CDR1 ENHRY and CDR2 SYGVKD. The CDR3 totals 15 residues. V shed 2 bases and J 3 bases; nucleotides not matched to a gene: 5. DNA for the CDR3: TGTGCCATCAGTGAGGGGCAGGGGGCTGAAGAGACCCAGTACTTC. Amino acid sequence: CAISEGQGAEETQYF.

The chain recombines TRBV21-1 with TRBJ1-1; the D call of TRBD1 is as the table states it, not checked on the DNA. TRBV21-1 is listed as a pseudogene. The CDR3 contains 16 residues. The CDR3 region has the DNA TGTGCCAGCAGCAAAAATCGGGACAGAGATAGTCCTGAAGCTTTCTTT. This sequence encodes CASSKNRDRDSPEAFF.

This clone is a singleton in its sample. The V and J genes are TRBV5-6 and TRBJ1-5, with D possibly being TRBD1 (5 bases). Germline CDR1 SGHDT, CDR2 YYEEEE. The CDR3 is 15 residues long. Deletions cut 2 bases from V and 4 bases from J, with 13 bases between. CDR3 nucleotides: TGTGCCAGCAGCTTTGGCGGGGGATTTAATCAGCCCCAGCATTTT. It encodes CASSFGGGFNQPQHF.

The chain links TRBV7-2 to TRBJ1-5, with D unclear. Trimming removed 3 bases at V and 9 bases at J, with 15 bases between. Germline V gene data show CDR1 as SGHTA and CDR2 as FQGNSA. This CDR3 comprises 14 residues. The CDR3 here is CASSLVFDGSPQHF. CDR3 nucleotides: TGTGCCAGCAGCTTGGTCTTTGACGGGTCGCCCCAGCATTTT.

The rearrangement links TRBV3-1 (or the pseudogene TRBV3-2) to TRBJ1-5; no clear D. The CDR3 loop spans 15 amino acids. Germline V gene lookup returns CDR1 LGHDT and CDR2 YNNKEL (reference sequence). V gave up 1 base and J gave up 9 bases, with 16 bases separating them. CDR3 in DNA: TGTGCCAGCAGCCAAGGGGGAGGGCCCCAATGGCCCCAGCATTTT. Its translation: CASSQGGGPQWPQHF.

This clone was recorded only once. The CDR3 DNA reads TGTGCCAGCAGTCTAGAGACCCAGTACTTC. Its protein product is CASSLETQYF. The chain has TRBV6-5 and TRBJ2-5; the D is unclear. This CDR3 is 10 amino acids long. Germline V CDR1 and CDR2: MNHEY, SVGAGI. V gave up 5 bases and J gave up 4 bases, with 2 bases separating them.

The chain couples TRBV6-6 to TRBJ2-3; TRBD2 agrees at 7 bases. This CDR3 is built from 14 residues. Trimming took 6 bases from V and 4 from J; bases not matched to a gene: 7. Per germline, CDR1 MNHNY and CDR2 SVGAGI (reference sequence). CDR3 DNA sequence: TGTGCCAGCAGCGGACTGAGCGGGGCAGATACGCAGTATTTT. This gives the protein CASSGLSGADTQYF.

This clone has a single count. In DNA form, the CDR3 reads TGCGCCAGCAGCCCGGGACAGACTTCTAGCACAGATACGCAGTATTTT. This sequence encodes CASSPGQTSSTDTQYF. The V and J genes are TRBV5-1 and TRBJ2-3, with 7 bases that match TRBD1. The CDR3 contains 16 residues. Germline-derived CDR1 and CDR2 are SGHRS and YFSETQ. V was clipped by 4 bases and J by 0 bases; unmatched bases: 8.

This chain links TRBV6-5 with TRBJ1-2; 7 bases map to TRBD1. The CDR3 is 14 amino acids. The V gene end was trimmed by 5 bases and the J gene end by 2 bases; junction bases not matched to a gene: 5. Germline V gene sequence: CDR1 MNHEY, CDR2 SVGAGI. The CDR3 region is CASSPDRSNYGYTF. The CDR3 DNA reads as TGTGCCAGCAGTCCGGACAGGAGCAACTATGGCTACACCTTC.

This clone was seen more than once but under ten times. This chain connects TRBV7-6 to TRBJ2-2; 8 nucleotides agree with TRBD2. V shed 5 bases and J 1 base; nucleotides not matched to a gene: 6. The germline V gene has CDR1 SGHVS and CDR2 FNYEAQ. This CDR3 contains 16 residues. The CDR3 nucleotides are TGTGCCAGCAGCGCCGGGACTAGGGTGAACACCGGGGAGCTGTTTTTT. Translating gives CASSAGTRVNTGELFF.

CDR3 in amino acids: CASSSSNYGYTF. The CDR3 coding sequence is TGTGCCAGCAGCTCTTCCAACTATGGCTACACCTTC. This chain uses TRBV7-9 with TRBJ1-2; no clear D. The CDR3 runs to 12 residues. V was cut by 4 bases and J by 2 bases, with 5 bases left in between. CDR1 SEHNR and CDR2 FQNEAQ come from the germline V gene (reference sequence). The entire variable domain, with the rest obtained from reference TRBV7-9 and TRBJ1-2, is as follows: DTGVSQNPRHKITKRGQNVTFRCDPISEHNRLYWYRQTLGQGPEFLTYFQNEAQLEKSRLLSDRFSAERPKGSFSTLEIQRTEQGDSAMYLCASSSSNYGYTFGSGTRLTVV.

The CDR3 nucleotides are TGTGCCAGCAGCTCACTACCGGACAGGGGACGAGAAAAACTGTTTTTT. Its translation is CASSSLPDRGREKLFF. This chain joins TRBV7-9 and TRBJ1-4; 9 bases agree with TRBD1. CDR1 is SEHNR and CDR2 is FQNEAQ in the germline V gene (reference sequence). V was clipped by 4 bases and J by 8 bases; unmatched bases: 11. The CDR3 is 16 residues long.